The 8 T cell receptor beta chains listed next were all sequenced from one sample in a study of blood T cell repertoires in COVID-19. The table came from immunoSEQ multiplex PCR; TCRdb's copy has only in-frame clones and leaves some out. The data contain about 410,000 clones, approximately 91% of them singletons. The sequenced material came from peripheral blood. All receptors derive from a woman aged 35 to 49 with COVID-19, enrolled during active disease.

The chain recombines TRBV28 with TRBJ1-2; D may be TRBD1 (5 bases). Germline loops: CDR1 MDHEN, CDR2 SYDVKM. The CDR3 loop spans 14 amino acids. Trimming shortened V by 5 bases and J by 5 bases, and 15 bases separated the two germline ends. CDR3 nucleotides: TGTGCCAGCAGTCCGGGAGGGACGGATTATGGCTACACCTTC. Amino acids: CASSPGGTDYGYTF.

This chain uses TRBV10-3 with TRBJ1-2; 8 nucleotides match TRBD1. V shed 0 bases, J shed 5 bases, and the junction held 5 bases outside the gene matches. The CDR3 runs 15 residues. Germline lookup yields CDR1 ENHRY and CDR2 SYGVKD. The CDR3 DNA reads as TGTGCCATCAGTGAGTCGAGAACAGGGGGTTATGGCTACACCTTC. This encodes CAISESRTGGYGYTF.

The rearrangement joins TRBV27 to TRBJ1-1, with D possibly matching TRBD1 (6 bases). The CDR3 length is 15 residues. V was pared by 6 bases and J by 1 base, with 15 bases between. Looked up from germline, CDR1 is MNHEY and CDR2 is SMNVEV (reference sequence). The CDR3 sequence: CASRGQKIENTEAFF. CDR3 nucleotides: TGTGCCAGCAGAGGACAGAAGATCGAGAACACTGAAGCTTTCTTT.

This chain connects TRBV6-2 or TRBV6-3 to TRBJ1-1; D not resolved. In germline, CDR1 is MNHEY, CDR2 SVGEGT. V lost 0 bases, J lost 4 bases, and 9 bases lay in between. The CDR3 runs 14 residues. The CDR3 is CASSYSRYGTEAFF. The DNA of the CDR3 is TGTGCCAGCAGTTACTCGAGGTATGGCACTGAAGCTTTCTTT.

The chain links TRBV30 to TRBJ1-2, with 9 bases lining up with TRBD1. This CDR3 region has 12 residues. V gave up 8 bases and J gave up 4 bases; unmatched junction bases: 5. Germline assignment: CDR1 GTSNPN and CDR2 SVGIG (reference sequence). The DNA of the CDR3 is TGTGCCGGTACAGGGGGCCGCTATGGCTACACCTTC. Residues: CAGTGGRYGYTF.

The table lists this clone with a few counts. CDR3 protein: CASSPQRQLGTEAFF. The CDR3 region has the DNA TGTGCCAGCAGCCCGCAGCGACAGTTGGGGACTGAAGCTTTCTTT. The chain links TRBV3-1 (or the pseudogene TRBV3-2) to TRBJ1-1, with D perhaps matching TRBD1 (5 bases). This CDR3 spans 15 amino acids. The V end lost 4 bases, the J end lost 5 bases, and 17 bases lay between the germline ends. Looked up from germline, CDR1 is LGHDT and CDR2 is YNNKEL (reference sequence).

The rearrangement links TRBV19 to TRBJ1-1; TRBD1 aligns across 10 bases. Per the germline V gene, CDR1 is LNHDA and CDR2 is SQIVND (reference sequence). This CDR3 has 16 residues. V lost 5 bases, J lost 1 base, and 7 bases stayed unmatched. This CDR3 is CASSARQGAGNTEAFF. CDR3 bases: TGTGCCAGTAGTGCCCGACAGGGGGCAGGGAACACTGAAGCTTTCTTT.

The rearrangement uses TRBV28 and TRBJ1-2; 8 nucleotides align to TRBD1. The CDR3 is 14 amino acids. V lost 4 bases to trimming and J lost 8 bases; unmatched junction nucleotides: 9. The V gene's germline CDR1 is MDHEN and CDR2 SYDVKM. CDR3 DNA sequence: TGTGCCAGCAGTTCCAATGACAGGGGAAGCGGCTACACCTTC. This sequence encodes CASSSNDRGSGYTF.